This TCR beta chain was identified in a study of shared clonotypes between healthy human individuals. Study-level findings and limits: Having only a few donors restricted how much genetic and exposure-history diversity was captured. Even with large depth, rarefaction showed that sorted-subset sequencing was incomplete. Shared across a handful of donors were 4% to 6% of the naive CD4 clonotypes.

This clone came up once. What it recognizes is unknown. The CDR3 spans 15 residues. The ends were cut back, 4 bases at V and 8 bases at J, with 20 bases in the middle. Per the germline V gene, CDR1 is SGHDN and CDR2 is FVKESK. Sequencing was performed with immunoSEQ multiplex PCR; in TCRdb, only in-frame clones are kept and a portion is missing. The sample shows 630,000 or so clones, more than 95% of them seen only once. CD45RO-negative cells were positively selected for CCR7, leaving out terminally differentiated effector memory CD45RA+ cells. The donors, all of them Caucasian adults, lived in Nashville, Tennessee.

The specimen was naive CD8+ T cells sorted from blood. The receptor comes from a man aged 25-45 years in good health. The chain employs TRBV14 and TRBJ1-2; D is possibly TRBD1 (5 bases). In DNA, the CDR3 is TGTGCCAGCAGCCCAGCCTCCGGGGCGCTCGGGGGCTACACCTTC. This encodes CASSPASGALGGYTF.